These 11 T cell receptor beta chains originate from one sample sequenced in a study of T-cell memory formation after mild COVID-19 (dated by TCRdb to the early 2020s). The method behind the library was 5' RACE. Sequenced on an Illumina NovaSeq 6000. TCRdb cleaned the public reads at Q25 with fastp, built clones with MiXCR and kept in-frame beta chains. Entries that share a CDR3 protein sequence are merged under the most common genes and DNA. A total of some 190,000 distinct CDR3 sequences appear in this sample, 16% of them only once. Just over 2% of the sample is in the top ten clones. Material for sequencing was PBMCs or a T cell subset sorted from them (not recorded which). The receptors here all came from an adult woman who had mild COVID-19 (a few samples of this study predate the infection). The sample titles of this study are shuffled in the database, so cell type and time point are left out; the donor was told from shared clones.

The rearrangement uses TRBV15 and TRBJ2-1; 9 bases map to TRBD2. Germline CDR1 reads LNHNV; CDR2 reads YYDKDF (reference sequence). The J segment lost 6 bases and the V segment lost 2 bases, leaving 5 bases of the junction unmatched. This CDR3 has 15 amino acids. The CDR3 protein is CATSRLGLATNEQFF. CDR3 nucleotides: TGTGCCACCAGCAGACTCGGACTAGCGACCAATGAGCAGTTCTTC.

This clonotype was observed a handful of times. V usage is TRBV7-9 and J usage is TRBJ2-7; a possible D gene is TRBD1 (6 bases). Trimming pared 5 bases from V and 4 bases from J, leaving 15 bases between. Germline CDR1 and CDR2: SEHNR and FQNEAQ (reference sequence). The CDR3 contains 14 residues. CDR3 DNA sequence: TGTGCCAGCAGCACCGCGGACAGAACGTACGAGCAGTACTTC. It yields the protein CASSTADRTYEQYF.

The CDR3: CASSFRLLTDTQYF. CDR3 DNA: TGTGCCAGCAGTTTCCGACTTCTCACAGATACGCAGTATTTT. V gene TRBV12-3 or TRBV12-4 combines with J gene TRBJ2-3, with unresolved D. This CDR3 is 14 amino acids long. Trimming stripped 3 bases from V and 2 bases from J, with 9 bases between.

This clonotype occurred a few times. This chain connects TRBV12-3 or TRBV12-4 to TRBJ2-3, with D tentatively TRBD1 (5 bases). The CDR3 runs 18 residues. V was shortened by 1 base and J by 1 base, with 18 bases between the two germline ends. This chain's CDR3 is CASSLGQGVISGTDTQYF. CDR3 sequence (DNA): TGTGCCAGCAGTTTAGGGCAGGGTGTCATTTCCGGCACAGATACGCAGTATTTT.

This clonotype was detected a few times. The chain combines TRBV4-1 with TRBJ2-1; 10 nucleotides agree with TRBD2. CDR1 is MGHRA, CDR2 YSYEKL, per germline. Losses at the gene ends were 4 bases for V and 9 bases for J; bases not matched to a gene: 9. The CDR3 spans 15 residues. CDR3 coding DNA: TGCGCCAGCAGCCCCATAGCGGGGGGATTGGGTGAGCAGTTCTTC. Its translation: CASSPIAGGLGEQFF.

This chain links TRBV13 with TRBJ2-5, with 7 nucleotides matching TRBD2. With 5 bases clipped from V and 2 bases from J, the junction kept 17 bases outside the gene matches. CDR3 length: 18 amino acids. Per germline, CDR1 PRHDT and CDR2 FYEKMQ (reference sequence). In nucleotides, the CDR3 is TGTGCCAGCAGCCAACCGCGGGCCCTAGCGGACTCACAAGAGACCCAGTACTTC. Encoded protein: CASSQPRALADSQETQYF.

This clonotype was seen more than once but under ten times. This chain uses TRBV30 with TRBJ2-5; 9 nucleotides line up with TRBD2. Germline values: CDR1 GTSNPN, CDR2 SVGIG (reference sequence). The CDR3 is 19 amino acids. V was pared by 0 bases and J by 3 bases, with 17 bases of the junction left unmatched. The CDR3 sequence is CAWSVLVRREGVLEETQYF. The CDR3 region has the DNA TGTGCCTGGAGTGTACTCGTCCGGCGGGAGGGGGTTTTAGAAGAGACCCAGTACTTC. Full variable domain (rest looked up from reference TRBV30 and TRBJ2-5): SQTIHQWPATLVQPVGSPLSLECTVEGTSNPNLYWYRQAAGRGLQLLFYSVGIGQISSEVPQNLSASRPQDRQFILSSKKLLLSDSGFYLCAWSVLVRREGVLEETQYFGPGTRLLVL.

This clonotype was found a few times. CDR3: CASSSDWLFGYTF. CDR3 coding DNA: TGCGCCAGCAGCTCAGACTGGCTTTTTGGCTACACCTTC. The rearrangement links TRBV5-1 to TRBJ1-2; D unclear. The CDR3 is made up of 13 amino acids. Trimming removed 3 bases at V and 7 bases at J, with 13 bases between. Germline V gene data show CDR1 as SGHRS and CDR2 as YFSETQ.

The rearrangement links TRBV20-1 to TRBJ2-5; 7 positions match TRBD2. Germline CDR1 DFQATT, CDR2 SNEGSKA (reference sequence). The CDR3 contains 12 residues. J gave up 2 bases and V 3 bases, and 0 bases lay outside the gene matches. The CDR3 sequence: CSASGRQETQYF. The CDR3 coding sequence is TGCAGTGCTAGCGGGAGGCAAGAGACCCAGTACTTC.

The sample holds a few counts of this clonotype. In nucleotides, the CDR3 is TGTGCCACCCGACCCTCACTAGCGGACTCCTACAATGAGCAGTTCTTC. Protein sequence: CATRPSLADSYNEQFF. The chain combines TRBV24-1 with TRBJ2-1; 8 bases align to TRBD2. The length of the CDR3 is 16 residues. With V trimmed by 9 bases and J by 0 bases, 9 bases remained unmatched. The germline gives CDR1 KGHDR, CDR2 SFDVKD.

CDR3 amino acids: CASSSIAGIRDGNQPQHF. The DNA of the CDR3 is TGTGCCAGCAGCTCCATCGCGGGGATACGGGACGGCAATCAGCCCCAGCATTTT. The chain couples TRBV12-3 or TRBV12-4 to TRBJ1-5; tentatively, D is TRBD1 (5 bases). The CDR3 extends over 18 amino acids. The ends were cut back, 6 bases at V and 2 bases at J, with 23 bases in the middle.